Below, 29 T cell receptor beta chains from the same sample are listed, as sequenced in a study of blood T cell repertoires in COVID-19. The protocol was immunoSEQ multiplex PCR, while the TCRdb copy is restricted to in-frame clones and leaves out a portion. The sample includes about 150,000 clones, 83% of them seen just once. What was sequenced was peripheral blood. These receptors all stem from a woman older than 75 with acute or convalescent COVID-19.

V is TRBV30 and J is TRBJ2-5, with D tentatively TRBD1 (5 bases). The CDR3 is 15 residues long. Trimming removed 3 bases at V and 2 bases at J, with 16 bases between. CDR1 and CDR2 (germline): GTSNPN, SVGIG (reference sequence). This CDR3 is CAWRVGSGYQETQYF. CDR3 DNA sequence: TGTGCCTGGAGGGTAGGGTCAGGGTATCAAGAGACCCAGTACTTC.

This rearrangement joins TRBV2 to TRBJ1-5; weak D call: TRBD1 (6 bases). CDR1 and CDR2 (germline): SNHLY, FYNNEI. The CDR3 loop spans 13 amino acids. Trimming left V 7 bases short and J 4 bases short, with 11 bases between. In nucleotides, the CDR3 is TGTGCCAGCAAACAGGGTGGGAATCAGCCCCAGCATTTT. It codes for CASKQGGNQPQHF.

V and J are TRBV3-1 (or the pseudogene TRBV3-2) and TRBJ2-5; maybe TRBD1 (7 bases). There are 13 residues in the CDR3. Trimming pared 3 bases from V and 7 bases from J, leaving 12 bases between. Germline V gives CDR1 LGHDT, CDR2 YNNKEL (reference sequence). The CDR3 DNA reads TGTGCCAGCAGCCACTCCAGGGGGGCGACCCAGTACTTC. This gives the protein CASSHSRGATQYF.

This clone was seen only once. The chain carries TRBV4-1 and TRBJ2-7; 7 bases are a match to TRBD1. Germline CDR1 reads MGHRA; CDR2 reads YSYEKL. J gave up 2 bases and V 0 bases, and 7 bases lay outside the gene matches. This CDR3 has 16 amino acids. The CDR3 region is CASSQERQGTAYEQYF. In DNA form, the CDR3 reads TGCGCCAGCAGCCAAGAGAGGCAGGGGACAGCCTACGAGCAGTACTTC.

The DNA of the CDR3 is TGTGCCAGCAGCTTACGACGGGAACAGACTGAAGCTTTCTTT. This encodes CASSLRREQTEAFF. This sequence joins TRBV7-9 and TRBJ1-1; D is unclear. Germline CDR1 SEHNR, CDR2 FQNEAQ (reference sequence). The V end lost 2 bases, the J end lost 5 bases, and 12 bases lay between the germline ends. The CDR3 runs 14 residues. Variable domain in full (rest from reference TRBV7-9 and TRBJ1-1): DTGVSQNPRHKITKRGQNVTFRCDPISEHNRLYWYRQTLGQGPEFLTYFQNEAQLEKSRLLSDRFSAERPKGSFSTLEIQRTEQGDSAMYLCASSLRREQTEAFFGQGTRLTVV.

The CDR3: CAWRKGGGTDTQYF. In DNA, the CDR3 is TGTGCCTGGAGGAAAGGCGGGGGAACAGATACGCAGTATTTT. The chain recombines TRBV30 with TRBJ2-3, with 7 bases lining up with TRBD2. J lost 3 bases, V lost 3 bases, and 6 bases had no gene match. The CDR3 extends over 14 amino acids. CDR1 and CDR2 from the germline V gene are GTSNPN and SVGIG (reference sequence).

Only one count was recorded for this clone. The genes are TRBV6-5 and TRBJ2-7; tentative D call: TRBD2 (6 bases). The germline V gene has CDR1 MNHEY and CDR2 SVGAGI. The V end lost 4 bases, the J end lost 8 bases, and 21 bases lay between the germline ends. This CDR3 spans 15 amino acids. In DNA, the CDR3 is TGTGCCAGCAGTTCAGGCGGGACGGTGCTTTTAAAGCAGTACTTC. It translates to CASSSGGTVLLKQYF.

This chain links TRBV27 with TRBJ1-1, with TRBD1 as a possible D gene (6 bases). Trimming shortened V by 5 bases and J by 1 base, and 17 bases separated the two germline ends. The CDR3 is made up of 16 amino acids. Germline V gene lookup returns CDR1 MNHEY and CDR2 SMNVEV (reference sequence). The DNA for the CDR3 is TGTGCCAGCAGTCTTATTTTTGGGGGCCAGAACACTGAAGCTTTCTTT. Protein sequence: CASSLIFGGQNTEAFF.

DNA for the CDR3: TGTGCCAGTAAGGTCGCAGGGGCCTGGGGAGTGGACACCTTC. Its protein is CASKVAGAWGVDTF. V usage is TRBV19 and J usage is TRBJ1-2; D perhaps matches TRBD1 (6 bases). The CDR3 consists of 14 residues. In germline, CDR1 is LNHDA, CDR2 SQIVND (reference sequence). V was shortened by 7 bases and J by 12 bases, with 24 bases between the two germline ends.

This clone was seen only once. The CDR3 is CAWSGPTGTASETQYF. The CDR3, as DNA: TGTGCCTGGAGTGGACCGACCGGGACAGCATCGGAGACCCAGTACTTC. This rearrangement joins TRBV30 to TRBJ2-5, with 7 nucleotides matching TRBD1. In germline, CDR1 is GTSNPN, CDR2 SVGIG (reference sequence). CDR3 length equals 16 residues. J gave up 5 bases and V 1 base, and 13 bases lay outside the gene matches.

The chain couples TRBV5-1 to TRBJ2-3, with D unresolved. V lost 5 bases, J lost 2 bases, and 9 bases lay in between. The length of the CDR3 is 13 residues. Germline-derived CDR1 and CDR2 are SGHRS and YFSETQ. Here the CDR3 reads CASRVEVTDTQYF. The CDR3 bases are TGCGCCAGCAGAGTCGAGGTCACAGATACGCAGTATTTT.

The chain links TRBV11-2 to TRBJ2-1; TRBD2 aligns across 11 bases. Unmatched junction bases numbered 3, after V lost 5 bases and J lost 3 bases. The germline V gene has CDR1 SGHAT and CDR2 FQNNGV. This CDR3 spans 15 amino acids. The CDR3 is CASSPGTSGYNEQFF. The CDR3 DNA reads as TGTGCCAGCAGCCCCGGGACTAGCGGCTACAATGAGCAGTTCTTC.

V gene TRBV4-1 combines with J gene TRBJ2-5; TRBD1 agrees at 7 bases. The CDR3 runs to 16 residues. V shed 1 base, J shed 5 bases, and the junction held 10 bases outside the gene matches. The germline V gene has CDR1 MGHRA and CDR2 YSYEKL. Written as DNA, the CDR3 is TGCGCCAGCAGCCAAGTAGGGGGCGCCTCGGGGGAGACCCAGTACTTC. This gives the protein CASSQVGGASGETQYF.

The CDR3 region is CASSNGGARGNYGYTF. Written as DNA, the CDR3 is TGTGCCAGCAGCAACGGGGGAGCGAGAGGCAACTATGGCTACACCTTC. J is TRBJ1-2 and V is TRBV5-4; D is possibly TRBD1 (5 bases). V dropped 4 bases and J dropped 2 bases, with 18 bases sitting between them. The CDR3 totals 16 residues. The V gene's germline CDR1 is SGHNT and CDR2 YYREEE (reference sequence).

This clone was counted once. V gene TRBV29-1 combines with J gene TRBJ2-7; 7 nucleotides line up with TRBD2. The CDR3 is 13 amino acids. The V gene end was trimmed by 3 bases and the J gene end by 7 bases; junction bases not matched to a gene: 9. Germline V gene sequence: CDR1 SQVTM, CDR2 ANQGSEA. The DNA of the CDR3 is TGCAGCGTTGATTTCGGTAGGGGAGGGGAGCAGTACTTC. This sequence encodes CSVDFGRGGEQYF.

The chain combines TRBV2 with TRBJ2-3; TRBD1 agrees at 7 bases. The CDR3 is 15 amino acids. Trimming took 4 bases from V and 5 from J; bases not matched to a gene: 9. The germline V gene has CDR1 SNHLY and CDR2 FYNNEI. CDR3 residues: CASSGSQGYKDTQYF. Here the CDR3 DNA reads TGTGCCAGCAGTGGATCACAGGGGTATAAAGATACGCAGTATTTT.

The rearrangement joins TRBV7-9 to TRBJ2-1; D perhaps matches TRBD2 (5 bases). CDR1 and CDR2 from the germline V gene are SEHNR and FQNEAQ (reference sequence). The germline V and J ends were trimmed by 1 base and 6 bases, with 13 bases remaining between them. The CDR3 loop spans 15 amino acids. CDR3 sequence: CASSLDIGVGNEQFF. In DNA, the CDR3 is TGTGCCAGCAGCTTAGATATCGGGGTCGGCAATGAGCAGTTCTTC.

This chain links TRBV5-6 with TRBJ2-3; the match to TRBD2 covers 10 bases. The V gene end was trimmed by 2 bases and the J gene end by 0 bases; junction bases not matched to a gene: 3. CDR3 length: 16 residues. Germline values: CDR1 SGHDT, CDR2 YYEEEE. The CDR3 bases are TGTGCCAGCAGCTTAACTAGCGGGGTTAGCACAGATACGCAGTATTTT. Translation: CASSLTSGVSTDTQYF.

This clone appeared once. The chain has TRBV6-5 and TRBJ2-5; tentative D call: TRBD1 (5 bases). The CDR3 extends over 14 amino acids. V was pared by 2 bases and J by 0 bases, with 7 bases between. Germline V gives CDR1 MNHEY, CDR2 SVGAGI. CDR3 DNA: TGTGCCAGCAGTTACACCAGGGACCAAGAGACCCAGTACTTC. Translation: CASSYTRDQETQYF.

The J gene is TRBJ1-2, the V gene TRBV11-3; the match to TRBD1 covers 10 bases. V dropped 0 bases and J dropped 7; count of bases not matched to a gene: 2. The CDR3 contains 14 residues. From germline, CDR1 is SGHNT and CDR2 YENEEA. This CDR3 reads CASSLDGTGAGYTF. In nucleotides, the CDR3 is TGTGCCAGCAGCTTAGATGGGACAGGGGCTGGCTACACCTTC.

This clone was seen a single time. CDR3 bases: TGTGCCTGGGCTTTGGGGGCAGGTGAAAAACTGTTTTTT. It is translated as CAWALGAGEKLFF. This chain links TRBV30 with TRBJ1-4, with D possibly being TRBD1 (6 bases). This CDR3 has 13 residues. V shed 5 bases and J shed 7 bases, with 14 bases lying between them. Germline V gives CDR1 GTSNPN, CDR2 SVGIG (reference sequence).

This rearrangement joins TRBV30 to TRBJ1-1; possible D gene TRBD1, 5 bases. Germline CDR1 reads GTSNPN; CDR2 reads SVGIG (reference sequence). The CDR3 covers 13 residues. The V end lost 1 base, the J end lost 0 bases, and 6 bases lay between the germline ends. As DNA, the CDR3 is TGTGCCTGGAGTGAACAGGTGAACACTGAAGCTTTCTTT. Protein: CAWSEQVNTEAFF.

The chain joins TRBV10-3 to TRBJ1-2; 7 bases fit TRBD1. With V trimmed by 7 bases and J by 4 bases, 15 bases remained unmatched. The CDR3 is 16 residues long. Germline V CDR1 and CDR2: ENHRY, SYGVKD. CDR3 DNA sequence: TGTGCCATCAAAGAACCGGGACAGACAAGCCCCTATGGCTACACCTTC. Protein sequence: CAIKEPGQTSPYGYTF.

A note on this clone: Other nucleotide sequences from this sample produce the same CDR3. J is TRBJ1-1 and V is TRBV5-1; 8 bases agree with TRBD1. Per the germline V gene, CDR1 is SGHRS and CDR2 is YFSETQ. The CDR3 is made up of 14 amino acids. V lost 3 bases, J lost 4 bases, and 5 bases stayed unmatched. This CDR3 is CASSSSGGGTEAFF. The CDR3 DNA follows: TGCGCCAGCAGCTCGTCAGGGGGCGGCACTGAAGCTTTCTTT.

This clone was observed once. This chain uses TRBV4-3 with TRBJ1-4; D call uncertain. Germline CDR1 LGHNA, CDR2 YSLEER. The V end lost 4 bases, the J end lost 4 bases, and 13 bases lay between the germline ends. The CDR3 contains 15 residues. The CDR3 region has the DNA TGCGCCAGCAGCCTGGCTATCGGGTTTAATGAAAAACTGTTTTTT. Translation: CASSLAIGFNEKLFF.

The J gene is TRBJ2-1, the V gene TRBV4-1; D possibly corresponds to TRBD1 (5 bases). The length of the CDR3 is 15 residues. Germline V CDR1 and CDR2: MGHRA, YSYEKL. Trimming removed 5 bases from V and 0 bases from J, with 11 bases in between. The DNA for the CDR3 is TGCGCCAGCAGCATTTCAGGGCACTCCTACAATGAGCAGTTCTTC. Translation gives CASSISGHSYNEQFF.

This chain uses TRBV6-1 with TRBJ2-2, with a tentative D call TRBD1 (5 bases). The CDR3 length is 15 residues. CDR1 MNHNS and CDR2 SASEGT come from the germline V gene. V was shortened by 3 bases and J by 0 bases, with 8 bases between the two germline ends. This CDR3 reads CASSDDRPNTGELFF. DNA for the CDR3: TGTGCCAGCAGTGACGACAGACCGAACACCGGGGAGCTGTTTTTT.

This clone was counted once. V usage is TRBV3-1 (or the pseudogene TRBV3-2) and J usage is TRBJ2-5; D gene uncertain. There are 11 residues in the CDR3. Trimming stripped 5 bases from V and 7 bases from J, with 8 bases between. Germline V lookup: CDR1 LGHDT, CDR2 YNNKEL (reference sequence). CDR3 DNA: TGTGCCAGCAGCGCCGGGTGGACCCAGTACTTC. It translates to CASSAGWTQYF.

J is TRBJ2-7 and V is TRBV5-1; 10 bases align to TRBD2. CDR1 is SGHRS and CDR2 is YFSETQ in the germline V gene. The length of the CDR3 is 14 residues. V shed 3 bases and J 4 bases; nucleotides not matched to a gene: 4. The CDR3 region is CASSSTSGLYEQYF. DNA of the CDR3: TGCGCCAGCAGCTCGACTAGCGGGCTGTACGAGCAGTACTTC.